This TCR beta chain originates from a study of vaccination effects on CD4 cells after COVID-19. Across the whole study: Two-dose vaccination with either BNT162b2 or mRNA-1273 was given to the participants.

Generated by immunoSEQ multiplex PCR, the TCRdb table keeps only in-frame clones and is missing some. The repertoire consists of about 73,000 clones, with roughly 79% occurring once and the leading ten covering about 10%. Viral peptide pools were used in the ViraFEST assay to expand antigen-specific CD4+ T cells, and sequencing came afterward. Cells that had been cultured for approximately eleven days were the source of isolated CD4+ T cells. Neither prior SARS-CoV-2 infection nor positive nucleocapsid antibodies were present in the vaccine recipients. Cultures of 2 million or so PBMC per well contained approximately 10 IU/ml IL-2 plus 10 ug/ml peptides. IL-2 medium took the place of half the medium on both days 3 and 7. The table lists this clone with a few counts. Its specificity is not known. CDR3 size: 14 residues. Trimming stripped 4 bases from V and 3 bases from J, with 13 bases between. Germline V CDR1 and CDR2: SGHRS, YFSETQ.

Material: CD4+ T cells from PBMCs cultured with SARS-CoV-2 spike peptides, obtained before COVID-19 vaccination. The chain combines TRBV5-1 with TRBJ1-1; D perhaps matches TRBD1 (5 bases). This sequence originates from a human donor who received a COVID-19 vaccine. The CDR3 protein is CASSRRDGDTEAFF. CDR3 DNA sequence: TGCGCCAGCAGCAGACGGGACGGGGACACTGAAGCTTTCTTT.